A single T cell receptor (beta chain) is shown here with its context. The data originate from a study of response to subunit inactivated influenza vaccine. The germline V and J ends were trimmed by 1 base and 5 bases, with 12 bases remaining between them. Germline V gene sequence: CDR1 SEHNR, CDR2 FQNEAQ (reference sequence). This CDR3 has 16 residues. One entry per CDR3 protein results from TCRdb running MiXCR on the RT-PCR reads. Here the sample spans about 800,000 distinct CDR3 sequences, 21% being singletons. The clonotype originates from a middle-aged man who received an inactivated influenza vaccine. The J gene is TRBJ1-6, the V gene TRBV7-9; possible D gene TRBD1, 5 bases. This sample comprised PBMCs from blood, obtained approximately 5 days after vaccination. The CDR3 sequence: CASSLGRDENNSPLHF. CDR3 DNA: TGTGCCAGCAGCTTAGGACGGGACGAAAATAATTCACCCCTCCACTTT.